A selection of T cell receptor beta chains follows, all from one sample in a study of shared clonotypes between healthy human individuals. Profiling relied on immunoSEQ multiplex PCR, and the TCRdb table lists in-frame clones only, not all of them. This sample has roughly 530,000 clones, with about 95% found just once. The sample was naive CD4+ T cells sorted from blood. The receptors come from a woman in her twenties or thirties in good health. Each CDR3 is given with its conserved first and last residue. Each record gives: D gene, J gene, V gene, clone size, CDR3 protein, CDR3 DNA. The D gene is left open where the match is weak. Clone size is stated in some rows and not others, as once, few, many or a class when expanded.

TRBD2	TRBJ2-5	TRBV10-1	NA	CASSRGLAKETQYF	TGCGCCAGCAGCCGCGGACTAGCTAAAGAGACCCAGTACTTC
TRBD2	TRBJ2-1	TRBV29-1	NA	CSVVGTSGSRLTAREQFF	TGCAGCGTTGTTGGGACTAGCGGGAGTCGGCTAACCGCGCGGGAGCAGTTCTTC
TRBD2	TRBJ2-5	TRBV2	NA	CASTPTGGGLLETQYF	TGTGCCAGTACCCCCACTGGCGGGGGGCTTTTAGAGACCCAGTACTTC
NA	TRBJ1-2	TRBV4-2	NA	CASSAGQSYGYTF	TGTGCCAGCAGCGCCGGACAGTCCTATGGCTACACCTTC
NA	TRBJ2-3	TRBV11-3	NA	CASSQRFGLGDTQYF	TGTGCCAGCAGTCAACGGTTTGGGTTGGGAGATACGCAGTATTTT
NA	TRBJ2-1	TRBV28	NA	CASSSWAGIGNEQFF	TGTGCCAGCAGTTCATGGGCAGGGATAGGCAATGAGCAGTTCTTC
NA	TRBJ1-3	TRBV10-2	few	CASWVSNTIYF	TGCGCCAGCTGGGTCTCCAACACCATATATTTT
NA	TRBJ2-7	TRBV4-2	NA	CASSQVGGIKSYEQYF	TGTGCCAGCAGCCAAGTCGGCGGGATAAAGTCCTACGAGCAGTACTTC
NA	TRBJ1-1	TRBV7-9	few	CASIRVLNTEAFF	TGTGCCAGTATCAGGGTCCTGAACACTGAAGCTTTCTTT
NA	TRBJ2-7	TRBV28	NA	CASSFPRGGSSYEQYF	TGTGCCAGCAGTTTCCCTCGTGGGGGAAGCTCCTACGAGCAGTACTTC
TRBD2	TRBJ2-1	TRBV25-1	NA	CASSALAGMHNEQFF	TGTGCCAGCAGTGCACTAGCGGGGATGCACAATGAGCAGTTCTTC
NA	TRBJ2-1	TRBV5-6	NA	CASRPDSAYNEQFF	TGTGCCAGCAGACCCGACTCAGCCTACAATGAGCAGTTCTTC
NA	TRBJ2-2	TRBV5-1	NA	CASSALQGVNTGELFF	TGCGCCAGCAGCGCTTTACAAGGAGTGAACACCGGGGAGCTGTTTTTT
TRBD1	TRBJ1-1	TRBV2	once	CASNGDSGTEAFF	TGTGCCAGCAACGGGGACAGTGGAACTGAAGCTTTCTTT
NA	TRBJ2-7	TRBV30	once	CAWSRTTGVYEQYF	TGTGCCTGGAGTAGAACTACTGGGGTCTACGAGCAGTACTTC
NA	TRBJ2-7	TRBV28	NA	CASTSSLSSYEQYF	TGTGCCAGCACGAGCTCTCTGAGCTCCTACGAGCAGTACTTC
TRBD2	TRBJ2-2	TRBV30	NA	CAWIWLSGKTGELFF	TGTGCCTGGATTTGGTTGAGCGGGAAAACCGGGGAGCTGTTTTTT
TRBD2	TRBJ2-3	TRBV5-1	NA	CASSLGVAGHTDTQYF	TGCGCCAGCAGCTTAGGGGTAGCGGGGCACACAGATACGCAGTATTTT
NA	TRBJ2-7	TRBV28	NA	CASSLSGQPYEQYF	TGTGCCAGCAGTTTATCCGGACAGCCCTACGAGCAGTACTTC
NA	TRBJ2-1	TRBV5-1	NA	CASSQFGGNNEQFF	TGCGCCAGCAGCCAGTTTGGAGGCAACAATGAGCAGTTCTTC
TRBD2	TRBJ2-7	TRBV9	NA	CASSVELSGYEQYF	TGTGCCAGCAGCGTAGAGCTTAGCGGGTACGAGCAGTACTTC
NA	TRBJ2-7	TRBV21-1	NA	CASSKVTTYEQYF	TGTGCCAGCAGCAAAGTGACAACCTACGAGCAGTACTTC
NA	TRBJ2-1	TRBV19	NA	CASSILASAGNEQFF	TGTGCCAGTAGTATATTAGCTAGCGCGGGCAATGAGCAGTTCTTC
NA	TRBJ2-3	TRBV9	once	CASTRQDPDTQYF	TGTGCCAGCACTCGACAGGATCCAGATACGCAGTATTTT
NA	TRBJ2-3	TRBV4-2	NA	CASSQDPPSLPDTQYF	TGTGCCAGCAGCCAAGATCCGCCTAGCCTACCAGATACGCAGTATTTT
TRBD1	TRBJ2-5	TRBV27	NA	CASSPGGIWETQYF	TGTGCCAGCAGCCCAGGGGGCATCTGGGAGACCCAGTACTTC
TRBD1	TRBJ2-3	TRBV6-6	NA	CASRLKTGGLDTQYF	TGTGCCAGCAGACTAAAAACAGGGGGCTTGGATACGCAGTATTTT
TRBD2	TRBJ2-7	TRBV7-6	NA	CASSYTGTSGEQYF	TGTGCCAGCAGCTACACCGGGACTAGCGGCGAGCAGTACTTC
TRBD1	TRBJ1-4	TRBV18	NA	CASCRTGENEKLFF	TGTGCCAGTTGCAGGACAGGTGAAAATGAAAAACTGTTTTTT
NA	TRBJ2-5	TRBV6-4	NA	CASSDGVRETQYF	TGTGCCAGCAGTGACGGGGTGAGGGAGACCCAGTACTTC
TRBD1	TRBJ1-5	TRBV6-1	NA	CASGTTGSNQPQHF	TGTGCCAGCGGAACGACAGGGTCCAATCAGCCCCAGCATTTT
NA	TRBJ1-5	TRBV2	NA	CASSGQINQPQHF	TGTGCCAGCAGTGGGCAGATCAATCAGCCCCAGCATTTT
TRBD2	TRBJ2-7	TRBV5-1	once	CASSTLAASSYEQYF	TGCGCCAGCAGCACACTAGCGGCGAGCTCCTACGAGCAGTACTTC
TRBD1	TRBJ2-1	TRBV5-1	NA	CASSSSTGTGANEQFF	TGCGCCAGCAGCTCGAGCACCGGGACAGGGGCCAATGAGCAGTTCTTC